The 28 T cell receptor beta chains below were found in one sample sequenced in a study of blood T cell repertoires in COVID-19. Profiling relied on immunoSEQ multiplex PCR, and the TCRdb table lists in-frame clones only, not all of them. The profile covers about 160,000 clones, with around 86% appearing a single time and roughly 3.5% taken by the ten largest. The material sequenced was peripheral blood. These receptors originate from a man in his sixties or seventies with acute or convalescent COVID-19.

The CDR3 DNA is TGCGCCAGCAGAAGAGCCGGGACTAGTGCCTACGAGCAGTACTTC. This codes for CASRRAGTSAYEQYF. The V gene is TRBV5-1, the J gene TRBJ2-7; TRBD2 matches at 8 bases. J lost 2 bases, V lost 5 bases, and 9 bases had no gene match. Germline loops: CDR1 SGHRS, CDR2 YFSETQ. This CDR3 has 15 amino acids.

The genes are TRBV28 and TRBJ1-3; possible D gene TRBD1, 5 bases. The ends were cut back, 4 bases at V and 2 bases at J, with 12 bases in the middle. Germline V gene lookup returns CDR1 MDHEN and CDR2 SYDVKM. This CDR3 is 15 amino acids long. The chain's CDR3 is CASSSGGGPGNTIYF. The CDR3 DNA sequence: TGTGCCAGCAGTTCGGGCGGGGGTCCTGGAAACACCATATATTTT.

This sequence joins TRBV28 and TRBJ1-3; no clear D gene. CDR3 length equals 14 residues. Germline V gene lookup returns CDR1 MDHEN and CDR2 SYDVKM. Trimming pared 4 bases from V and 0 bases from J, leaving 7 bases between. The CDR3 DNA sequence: TGTGCCAGCAGTTCGTACAGCTCTGGAAACACCATATATTTT. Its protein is CASSSYSSGNTIYF.

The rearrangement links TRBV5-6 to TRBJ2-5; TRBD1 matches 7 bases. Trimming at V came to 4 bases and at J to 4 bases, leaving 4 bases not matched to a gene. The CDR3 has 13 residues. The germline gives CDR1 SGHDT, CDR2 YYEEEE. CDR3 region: CASSPTGAETQYF. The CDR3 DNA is TGTGCCAGCAGCCCCACAGGGGCAGAGACCCAGTACTTC.

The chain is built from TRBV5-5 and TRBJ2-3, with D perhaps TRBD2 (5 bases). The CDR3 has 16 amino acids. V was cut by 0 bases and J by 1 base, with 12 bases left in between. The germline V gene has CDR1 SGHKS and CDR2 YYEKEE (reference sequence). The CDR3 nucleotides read TGTGCCAGCAGCTTGGTGGCTAGCTGGGGCACAGATACGCAGTATTTT. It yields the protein CASSLVASWGTDTQYF.

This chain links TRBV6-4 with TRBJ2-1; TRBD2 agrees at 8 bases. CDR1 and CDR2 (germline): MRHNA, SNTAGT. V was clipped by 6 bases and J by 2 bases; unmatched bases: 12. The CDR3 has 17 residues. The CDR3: CASSSQPGLGTYNEQFF. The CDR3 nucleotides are TGTGCCAGCAGCTCTCAACCGGGACTAGGAACCTACAATGAGCAGTTCTTC.

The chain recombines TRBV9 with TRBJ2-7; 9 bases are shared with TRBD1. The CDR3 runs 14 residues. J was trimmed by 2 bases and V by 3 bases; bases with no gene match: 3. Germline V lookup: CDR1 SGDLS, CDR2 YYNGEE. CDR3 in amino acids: CASSAGQGTYEQYF. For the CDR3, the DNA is TGTGCCAGCAGCGCGGGACAGGGTACCTACGAGCAGTACTTC.

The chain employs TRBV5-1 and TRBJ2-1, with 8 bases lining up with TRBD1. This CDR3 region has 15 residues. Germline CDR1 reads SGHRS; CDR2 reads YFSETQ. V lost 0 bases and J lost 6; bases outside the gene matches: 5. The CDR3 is CASSLAGTGGNEQFF. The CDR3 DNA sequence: TGCGCCAGCAGCTTGGCCGGGACAGGCGGCAATGAGCAGTTCTTC. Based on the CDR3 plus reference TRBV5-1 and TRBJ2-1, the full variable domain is KAGVTQTPRYLIKTRGQQVTLSCSPISGHRSVSWYQQTPGQGLQFLFEYFSETQRNKGNFPGRFSGRQFSNSRSEMNVSTLELGDSALYLCASSLAGTGGNEQFFGPGTRLTVL.

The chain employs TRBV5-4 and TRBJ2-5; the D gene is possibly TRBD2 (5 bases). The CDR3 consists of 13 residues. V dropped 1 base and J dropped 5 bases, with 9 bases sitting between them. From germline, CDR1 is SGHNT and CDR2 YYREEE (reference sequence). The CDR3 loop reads CASSLRGIETQYF. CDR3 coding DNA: TGTGCCAGCAGCTTGCGGGGAATTGAGACCCAGTACTTC.

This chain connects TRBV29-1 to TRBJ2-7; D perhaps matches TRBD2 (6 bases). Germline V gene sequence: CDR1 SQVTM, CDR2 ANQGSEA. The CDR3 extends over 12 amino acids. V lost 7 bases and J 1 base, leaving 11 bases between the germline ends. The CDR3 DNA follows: TGCAGCGCAGGACTACAATCCTACGAGCAGTACTTC. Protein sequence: CSAGLQSYEQYF.

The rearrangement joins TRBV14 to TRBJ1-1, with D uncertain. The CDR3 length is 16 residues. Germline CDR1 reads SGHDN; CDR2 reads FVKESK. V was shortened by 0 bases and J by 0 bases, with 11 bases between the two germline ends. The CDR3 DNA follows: TGTGCCAGCAGCCAAGATAGGCCCGGGGTGAACACTGAAGCTTTCTTT. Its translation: CASSQDRPGVNTEAFF.

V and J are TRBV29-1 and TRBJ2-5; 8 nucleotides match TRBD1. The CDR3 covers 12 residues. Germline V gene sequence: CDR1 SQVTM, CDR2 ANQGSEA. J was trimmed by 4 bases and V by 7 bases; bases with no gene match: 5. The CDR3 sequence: CSGRQGSETQYF. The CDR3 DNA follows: TGCAGCGGCCGACAGGGGTCAGAGACCCAGTACTTC.

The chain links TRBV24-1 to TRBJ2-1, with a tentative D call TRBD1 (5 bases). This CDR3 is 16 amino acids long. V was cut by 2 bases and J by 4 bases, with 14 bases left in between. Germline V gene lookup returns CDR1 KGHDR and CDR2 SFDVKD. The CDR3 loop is CATSDSGQGPYNEQFF. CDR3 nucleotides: TGTGCCACCAGTGATTCAGGACAAGGCCCTTACAATGAGCAGTTCTTC.

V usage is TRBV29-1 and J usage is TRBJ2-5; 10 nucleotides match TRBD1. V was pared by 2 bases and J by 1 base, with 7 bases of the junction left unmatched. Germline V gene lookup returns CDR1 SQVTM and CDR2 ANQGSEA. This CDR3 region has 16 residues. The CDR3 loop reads CSVETLGTGAQETQYF. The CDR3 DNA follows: TGCAGCGTTGAAACATTGGGGACAGGGGCCCAAGAGACCCAGTACTTC.

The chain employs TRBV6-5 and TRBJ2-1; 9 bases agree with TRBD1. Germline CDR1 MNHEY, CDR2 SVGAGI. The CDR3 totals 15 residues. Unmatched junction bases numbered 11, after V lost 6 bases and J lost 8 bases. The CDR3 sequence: CASRYTGTGRYEQFF. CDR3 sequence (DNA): TGTGCCAGCAGGTATACCGGGACAGGGCGCTATGAGCAGTTCTTC.

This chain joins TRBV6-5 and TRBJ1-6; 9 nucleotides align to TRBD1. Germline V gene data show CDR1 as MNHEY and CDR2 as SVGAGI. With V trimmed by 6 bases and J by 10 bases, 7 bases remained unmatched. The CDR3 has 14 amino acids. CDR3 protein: CASSLQGAGSPLHF. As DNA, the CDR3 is TGTGCCAGCAGCTTACAGGGGGCTGGATCACCCCTCCACTTT.

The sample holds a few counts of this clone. CDR3: CASSYGSRGPLSSYNEQFF. The CDR3 region has the DNA TGTGCCAGCAGTTACGGTAGCAGGGGGCCCCTAAGCTCCTACAATGAGCAGTTCTTC. The V and J genes are TRBV6-2 or TRBV6-3 and TRBJ2-1; 8 positions match TRBD1. The trim removed 2 bases at V and 0 bases at J, leaving 12 bases unmatched. The CDR3 length is 19 residues. Germline CDR1 reads MNHEY; CDR2 reads SVGEGT.

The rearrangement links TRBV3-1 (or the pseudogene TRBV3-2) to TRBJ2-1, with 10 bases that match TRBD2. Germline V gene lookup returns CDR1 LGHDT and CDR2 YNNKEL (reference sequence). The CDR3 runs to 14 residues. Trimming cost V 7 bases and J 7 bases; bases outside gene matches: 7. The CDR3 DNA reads TGTGCCAGCACAAAGACTAGCGGGCTTAATGAGCAGTTCTTC. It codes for CASTKTSGLNEQFF.

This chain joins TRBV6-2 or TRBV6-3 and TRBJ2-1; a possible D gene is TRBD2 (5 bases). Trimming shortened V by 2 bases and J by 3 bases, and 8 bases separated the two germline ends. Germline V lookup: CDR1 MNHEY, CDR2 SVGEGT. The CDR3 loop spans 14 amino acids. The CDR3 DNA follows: TGTGCCAGCAGTTACCTCGGACTCTACAATGAGCAGTTCTTC. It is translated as CASSYLGLYNEQFF.

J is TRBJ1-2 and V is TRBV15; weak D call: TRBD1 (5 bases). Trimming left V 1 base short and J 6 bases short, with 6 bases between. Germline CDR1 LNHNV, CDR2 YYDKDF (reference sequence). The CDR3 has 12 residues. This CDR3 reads CATSRGGDGYTF. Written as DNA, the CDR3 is TGTGCCACCAGCAGAGGGGGGGATGGCTACACCTTC.

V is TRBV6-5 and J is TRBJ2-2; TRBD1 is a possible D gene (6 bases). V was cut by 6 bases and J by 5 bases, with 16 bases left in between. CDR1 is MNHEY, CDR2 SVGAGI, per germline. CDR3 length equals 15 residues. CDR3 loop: CASSRTGTTTGELFF. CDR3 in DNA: TGTGCCAGCAGCCGTACCGGGACAACGACCGGGGAGCTGTTTTTT.

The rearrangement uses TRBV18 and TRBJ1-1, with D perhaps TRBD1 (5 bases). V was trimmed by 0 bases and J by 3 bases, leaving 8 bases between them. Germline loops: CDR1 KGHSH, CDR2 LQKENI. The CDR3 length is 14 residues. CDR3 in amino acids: CASSPPGVYTEAFF. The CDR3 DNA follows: TGTGCCAGCTCACCACCAGGGGTTTACACTGAAGCTTTCTTT. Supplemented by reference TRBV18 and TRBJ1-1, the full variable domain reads NAGVMQNPRHLVRRRGQEARLRCSPMKGHSHVYWYRQLPEEGLKFMVYLQKENIIDESGMPKERFSAEFPKEGPSILRIQQVVRGDSAAYFCASSPPGVYTEAFFGQGTRLTVV.

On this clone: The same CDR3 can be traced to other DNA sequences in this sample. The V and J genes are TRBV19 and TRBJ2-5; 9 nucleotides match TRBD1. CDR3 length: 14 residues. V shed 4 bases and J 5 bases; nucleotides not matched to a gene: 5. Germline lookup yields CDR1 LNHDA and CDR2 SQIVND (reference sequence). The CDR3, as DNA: TGTGCCAGTAGTACCCGGGACAGGGAGGAGACCCAGTACTTC. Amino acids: CASSTRDREETQYF.

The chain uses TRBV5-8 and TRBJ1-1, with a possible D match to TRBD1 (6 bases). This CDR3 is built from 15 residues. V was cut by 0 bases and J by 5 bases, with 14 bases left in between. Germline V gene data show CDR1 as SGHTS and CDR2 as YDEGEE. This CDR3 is CASSLGTGWGTEAFF. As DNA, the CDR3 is TGTGCCAGCAGCTTGGGAACAGGGTGGGGAACTGAAGCTTTCTTT.

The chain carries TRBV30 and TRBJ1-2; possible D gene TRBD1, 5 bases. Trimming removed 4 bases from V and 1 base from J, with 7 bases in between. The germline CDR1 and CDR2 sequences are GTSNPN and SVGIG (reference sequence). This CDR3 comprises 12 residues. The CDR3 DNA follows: TGTGCCTGGACCCAGGGTAACTATGGCTACACCTTC. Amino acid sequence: CAWTQGNYGYTF.

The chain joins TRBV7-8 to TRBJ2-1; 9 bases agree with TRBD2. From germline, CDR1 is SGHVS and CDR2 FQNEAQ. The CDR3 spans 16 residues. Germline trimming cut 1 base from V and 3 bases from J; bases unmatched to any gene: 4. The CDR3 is CASSLGASGNYNEQFF. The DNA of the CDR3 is TGTGCCAGCAGCTTAGGAGCTAGCGGGAACTACAATGAGCAGTTCTTC. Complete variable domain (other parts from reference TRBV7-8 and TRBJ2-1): GAGVSQSPRYKVAKRGQDVALRCDPISGHVSLFWYQQALGQGPEFLTYFQNEAQLDKSGLPSDRFFAERPEGSVSTLKIQRTQQEDSAVYLCASSLGASGNYNEQFFGPGTRLTVL.

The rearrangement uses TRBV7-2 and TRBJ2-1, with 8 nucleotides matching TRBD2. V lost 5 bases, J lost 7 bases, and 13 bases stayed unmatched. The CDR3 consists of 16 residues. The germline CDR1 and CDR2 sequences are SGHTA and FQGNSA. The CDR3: CASSREPGLGGNEQFF. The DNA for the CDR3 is TGTGCCAGCAGCCGGGAACCGGGACTAGGAGGGAATGAGCAGTTCTTC. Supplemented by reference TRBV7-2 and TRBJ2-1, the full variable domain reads GAGVSQSPSNKVTEKGKDVELRCDPISGHTALYWYRQSLGQGLEFLIYFQGNSAPDKSGLPSDRFSAERTGGSVSTLTIQRTQQEDSAVYLCASSREPGLGGNEQFFGPGTRLTVL.

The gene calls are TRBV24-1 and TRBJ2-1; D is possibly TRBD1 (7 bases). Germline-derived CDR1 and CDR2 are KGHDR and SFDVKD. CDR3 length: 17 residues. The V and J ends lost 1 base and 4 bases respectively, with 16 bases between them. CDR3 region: CATSDFGGTDRYNEQFF. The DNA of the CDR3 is TGTGCCACCAGTGATTTTGGGGGGACGGACAGGTACAATGAGCAGTTCTTC.